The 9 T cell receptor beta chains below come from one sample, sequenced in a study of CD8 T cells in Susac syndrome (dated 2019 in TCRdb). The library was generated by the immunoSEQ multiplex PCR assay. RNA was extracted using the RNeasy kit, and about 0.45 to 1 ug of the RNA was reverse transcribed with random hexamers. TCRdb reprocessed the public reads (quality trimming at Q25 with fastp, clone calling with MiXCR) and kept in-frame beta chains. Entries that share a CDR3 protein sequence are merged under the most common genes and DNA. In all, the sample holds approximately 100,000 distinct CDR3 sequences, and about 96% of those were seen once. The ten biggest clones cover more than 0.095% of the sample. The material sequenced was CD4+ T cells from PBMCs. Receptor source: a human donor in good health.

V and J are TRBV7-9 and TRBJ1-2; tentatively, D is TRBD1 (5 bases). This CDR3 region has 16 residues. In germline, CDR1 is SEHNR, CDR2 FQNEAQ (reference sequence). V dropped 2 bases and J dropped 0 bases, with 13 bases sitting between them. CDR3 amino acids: CASSLRGAGANYGYTF. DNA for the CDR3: TGTGCCAGCAGCTTAAGGGGCGCGGGGGCTAACTATGGCTACACCTTC. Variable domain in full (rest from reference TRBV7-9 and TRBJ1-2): DTGVSQNPRHKITKRGQNVTFRCDPISEHNRLYWYRQTLGQGPEFLTYFQNEAQLEKSRLLSDRFSAERPKGSFSTLEIQRTEQGDSAMYLCASSLRGAGANYGYTFGSGTRLTVV.

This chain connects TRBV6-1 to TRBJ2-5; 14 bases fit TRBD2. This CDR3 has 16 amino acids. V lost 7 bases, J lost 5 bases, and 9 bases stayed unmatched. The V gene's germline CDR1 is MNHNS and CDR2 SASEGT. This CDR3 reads CASTGLAGGHGETQYF. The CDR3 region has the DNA TGTGCCAGCACCGGACTAGCGGGGGGCCATGGGGAGACCCAGTACTTC.

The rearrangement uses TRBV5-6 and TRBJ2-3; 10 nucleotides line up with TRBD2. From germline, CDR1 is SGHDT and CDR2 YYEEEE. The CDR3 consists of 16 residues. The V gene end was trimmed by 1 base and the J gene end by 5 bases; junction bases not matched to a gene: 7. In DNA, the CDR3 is TGTGCCAGCAGCTTGTTAAGCGGGGGGGCAAAAGATACGCAGTATTTT. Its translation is CASSLLSGGAKDTQYF.

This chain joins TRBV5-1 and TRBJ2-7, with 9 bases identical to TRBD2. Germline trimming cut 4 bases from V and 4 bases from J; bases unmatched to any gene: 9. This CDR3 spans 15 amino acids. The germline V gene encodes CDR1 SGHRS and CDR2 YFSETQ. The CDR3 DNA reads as TGCGCCAGCAGCATACGCGGGGGGGGTACGTACGAGCAGTACTTC. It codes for CASSIRGGGTYEQYF.

CDR3 region: CASSPNRFYGYTF. Written as DNA, the CDR3 is TGTGCCAGCAGTCCTAATCGGTTCTATGGCTACACCTTC. J is TRBJ1-2 and V is TRBV28; no reliable D call. This CDR3 is 13 amino acids long. The germline V gene encodes CDR1 MDHEN and CDR2 SYDVKM. V lost 5 bases and J 4 bases, leaving 11 bases between the germline ends.

The CDR3 spells CASGPGQGYNEQFF. CDR3 nucleotides: TGTGCCAGCGGACCGGGACAGGGGTACAATGAGCAGTTCTTC. This chain connects TRBV7-2 to TRBJ2-1, with TRBD1 matching 10 bases. The CDR3 runs 14 residues. The germline CDR1 and CDR2 sequences are SGHTA and FQGNSA. J gave up 4 bases and V 8 bases, and 5 bases lay outside the gene matches.

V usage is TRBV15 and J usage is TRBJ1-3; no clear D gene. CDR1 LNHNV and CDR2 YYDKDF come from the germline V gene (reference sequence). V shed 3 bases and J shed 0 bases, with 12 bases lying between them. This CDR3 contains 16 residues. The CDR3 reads CATSSYGYYSGNTIYF. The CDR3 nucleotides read TGTGCCACCAGCAGTTACGGCTACTACTCTGGAAACACCATATATTTT.

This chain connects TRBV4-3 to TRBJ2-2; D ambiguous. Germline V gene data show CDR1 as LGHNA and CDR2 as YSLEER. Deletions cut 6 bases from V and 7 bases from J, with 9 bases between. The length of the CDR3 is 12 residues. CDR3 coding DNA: TGCGCCAGCAGTGTATCAAGCGGGGAGCTGTTTTTT. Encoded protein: CASSVSSGELFF.

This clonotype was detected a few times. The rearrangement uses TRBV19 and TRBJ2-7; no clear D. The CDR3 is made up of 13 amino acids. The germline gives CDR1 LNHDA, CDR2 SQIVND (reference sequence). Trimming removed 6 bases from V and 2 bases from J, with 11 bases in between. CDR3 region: CASSLAGTYEQYF. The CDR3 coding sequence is TGTGCCAGTAGCTTGGCAGGTACCTACGAGCAGTACTTC.